This record concerns one TCR beta chain sequence. The data were obtained in a study of blood T cell repertoires in COVID-19. The germline CDR1 and CDR2 sequences are LNHDA and SQIVND (reference sequence). V gave up 7 bases and J gave up 4 bases; unmatched junction bases: 4. This CDR3 has 13 amino acids. TCRdb's copy holds only in-frame clones and misses some; the assay was immunoSEQ multiplex PCR. This table has 100,000 to 150,000 clones, roughly nine tenths appearing once. The chain is built from TRBV19 and TRBJ1-1; 9 bases align to TRBD1. This clonotype was sampled from a man aged 45-65 years with COVID-19, enrolled during active disease. Sequenced material: peripheral blood. CDR3 DNA sequence: TGTGCCAGTAATCCACAGGGGGCCACTGAAGCTTTCTTT. It is translated as CASNPQGATEAFF.